The sequence of this TCR beta chain was determined in a study of tumor and adjacent non-tumor tissue in lung cancer. This clonotype was recorded at least ten times. Its target is not known. Three rounds of nested PCR, following a modified ARM-PCR protocol, produced the TCRbeta library. TCRdb itself ran the multiplex PCR reads through MiXCR, one entry per CDR3 protein. This sample has about 44,000 distinct CDR3 sequences, with roughly 60% found just once. No cell sorting was done before RNA was extracted from the tissue. Distant lung tissue was collected more than 3 cm away from the tumor edge. Donors were chemotherapy-naive, newly diagnosed lung cancer surgical patients in China, August–late 2014. Regarding the study as a whole: Compared with tumor, normal lung showed significantly lower TCR diversity.

This CDR3 comprises 16 residues. With V trimmed by 4 bases and J by 3 bases, 9 bases remained unmatched. Germline V gene data show CDR1 as MNHEY and CDR2 as SVGEGT. This clonotype was sampled from a woman aged 35 to 49 with non-small cell lung cancer. Source material: distant non-tumor lung tissue. This chain links TRBV6-2 or TRBV6-3 with TRBJ2-5, with TRBD1 identical over 9 bases. CDR3 DNA sequence: TGTGCCAGCAGTTCATACAGGGGGCGCGAGGAAGAGACCCAGTACTTC. Amino acid sequence: CASSSYRGREEETQYF.